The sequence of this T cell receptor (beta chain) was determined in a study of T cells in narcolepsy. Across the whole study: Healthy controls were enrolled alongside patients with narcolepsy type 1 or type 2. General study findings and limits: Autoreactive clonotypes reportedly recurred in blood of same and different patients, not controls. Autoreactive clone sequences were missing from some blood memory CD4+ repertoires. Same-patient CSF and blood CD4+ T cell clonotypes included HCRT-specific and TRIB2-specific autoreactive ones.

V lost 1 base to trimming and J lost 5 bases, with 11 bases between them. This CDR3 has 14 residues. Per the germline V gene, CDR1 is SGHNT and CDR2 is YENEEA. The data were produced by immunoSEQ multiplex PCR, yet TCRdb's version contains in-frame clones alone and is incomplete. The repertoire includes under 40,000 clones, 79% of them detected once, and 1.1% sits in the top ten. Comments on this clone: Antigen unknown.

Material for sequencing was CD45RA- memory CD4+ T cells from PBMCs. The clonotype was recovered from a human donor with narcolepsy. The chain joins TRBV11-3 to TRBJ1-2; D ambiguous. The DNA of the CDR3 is TGTGCCAGCAGCTTAGCCCGGGATGGATATGGCTACACCTTC. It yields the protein CASSLARDGYGYTF.